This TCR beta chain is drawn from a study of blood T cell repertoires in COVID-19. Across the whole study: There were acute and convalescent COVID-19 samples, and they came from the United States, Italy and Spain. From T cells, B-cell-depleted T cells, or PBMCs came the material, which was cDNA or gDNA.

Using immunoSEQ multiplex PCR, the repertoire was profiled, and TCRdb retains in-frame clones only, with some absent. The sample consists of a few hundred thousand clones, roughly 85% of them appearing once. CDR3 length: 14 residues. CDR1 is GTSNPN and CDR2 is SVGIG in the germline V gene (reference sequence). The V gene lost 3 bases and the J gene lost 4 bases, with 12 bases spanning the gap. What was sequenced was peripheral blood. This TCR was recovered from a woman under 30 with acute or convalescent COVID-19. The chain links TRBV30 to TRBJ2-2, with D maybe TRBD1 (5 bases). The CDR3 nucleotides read TGTGCCTGGAGCGTGGGGCCGAGCACCGGGGAGCTGTTTTTT. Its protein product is CAWSVGPSTGELFF.